A single sample gave rise to the 30 T cell receptor beta chains below, sequenced in a study of control samples from healthy donors and cancer patients. Repertoires were generated with immunoSEQ multiplex PCR, while TCRdb's copy carries only in-frame clones and drops some. The table shows roughly 100,000 clones, with roughly 92% occurring only once. The sample comprised blood. The origin of the receptors is a human donor in good health. The donor label of this sample is uncertain.

The chain carries TRBV7-3 and TRBJ1-6; D might be TRBD1 (5 bases). V was shortened by 8 bases and J by 4 bases, with 9 bases between the two germline ends. Germline V CDR1 and CDR2: SGHTA, FQGTGA. The CDR3 has 13 residues. The CDR3, as DNA: TGTGCCAGCGGGTGGGGGTATAATTCACCCCTCCACTTT. Translated, it gives CASGWGYNSPLHF.

The chain uses TRBV28 and TRBJ1-5; unclear D gene. V lost 8 bases to trimming and J lost 1 base, with 12 bases between them. Germline CDR1 and CDR2: MDHEN and SYDVKM. CDR3 size: 14 residues. CDR3 loop: CASRSPGSNQPQHF. In nucleotides, the CDR3 is TGTGCCAGCCGTTCGCCGGGGAGCAATCAGCCCCAGCATTTT. The variable domain in full, completed from reference TRBV28 and TRBJ1-5, reads DVKVTQSSRYLVKRTGEKVFLECVQDMDHENMFWYRQDPGLGLRLIYFSYDVKMKEKGDIPEGYSVSREKKERFSLILESASTNQTSMYLCASRSPGSNQPQHFGDGTRLSIL.

The CDR3 DNA reads TGCGCCAGCAGCCGATACCCGGGGGGGGCGACACAAGAGACCCAGTACTTC. Protein: CASSRYPGGATQETQYF. The V and J genes are TRBV4-1 and TRBJ2-5, with 8 bases aligning to TRBD2. Germline V gene sequence: CDR1 MGHRA, CDR2 YSYEKL. This CDR3 contains 17 residues. With V trimmed by 4 bases and J by 2 bases, 12 bases remained unmatched.

The chain recombines TRBV5-1 with TRBJ2-5; 12 bases are shared with TRBD2. Germline CDR1 is SGHRS and CDR2 is YFSETQ. The CDR3 contains 17 residues. Germline trimming cut 0 bases from V and 5 bases from J; bases unmatched to any gene: 8. CDR3 nucleotide sequence: TGCGCCAGCAGCTTGGGGCCTAGCGGGGGGGCCCAGGAGACCCAGTACTTC. It codes for CASSLGPSGGAQETQYF.

The J gene is TRBJ1-1, the V gene TRBV30; tentatively, D is TRBD1 (5 bases). Germline values: CDR1 GTSNPN, CDR2 SVGIG (reference sequence). This CDR3 contains 12 residues. The ends were cut back, 2 bases at V and 6 bases at J, with 10 bases in the middle. Written as DNA, the CDR3 is TGTGCCTGGAGTTACGCCAGGGCTGAAGCTTTCTTT. It translates to CAWSYARAEAFF.

The V gene is TRBV28, the J gene TRBJ2-6; D unclear. Germline values: CDR1 MDHEN, CDR2 SYDVKM. CDR3 length: 14 residues. V was cut by 6 bases and J by 2 bases, with 8 bases left in between. The CDR3 loop is CASSQATGANVLTF. In DNA, the CDR3 is TGTGCCAGCAGCCAGGCGACTGGGGCCAACGTCCTGACTTTC. The variable domain in full, completed from reference TRBV28 and TRBJ2-6, reads DVKVTQSSRYLVKRTGEKVFLECVQDMDHENMFWYRQDPGLGLRLIYFSYDVKMKEKGDIPEGYSVSREKKERFSLILESASTNQTSMYLCASSQATGANVLTFGAGSRLTVL.

As regards this clone: The sample carries other DNA sequences with the same CDR3. V gene TRBV29-1 combines with J gene TRBJ1-2, with D unclear. The CDR3 is 12 amino acids. V gave up 1 base and J gave up 0 bases, with 3 bases separating them. Germline loops: CDR1 SQVTM, CDR2 ANQGSEA. The chain's CDR3 is CSVEGSNYGYTF. The CDR3 DNA follows: TGCAGCGTTGAAGGCTCTAACTATGGCTACACCTTC.

The V gene is TRBV19, the J gene TRBJ1-1; tentative D call: TRBD1 (6 bases). This CDR3 is built from 19 residues. Trimming removed 5 bases at V and 2 bases at J, with 27 bases between. The germline CDR1 and CDR2 sequences are LNHDA and SQIVND (reference sequence). This CDR3 reads CASSVQDRQRSFGNTEAFF. The CDR3 bases are TGTGCCAGTAGTGTGCAAGACAGGCAAAGATCCTTTGGTAACACTGAAGCTTTCTTT.

The chain has TRBV10-3 and TRBJ2-6; TRBD1 matches at 7 bases. The V segment lost 9 bases and the J segment 1 base; nucleotides outside the gene matches: 6. The CDR3 is 15 residues long. CDR1 ENHRY and CDR2 SYGVKD come from the germline V gene. CDR3 region: CAIRQGPSGANVLTF. In nucleotides, the CDR3 is TGTGCCATAAGACAGGGACCTTCTGGGGCCAACGTCCTGACTTTC.

The chain couples TRBV6-6 to TRBJ1-2; D may be TRBD1 (6 bases). Germline lookup yields CDR1 MNHNY and CDR2 SVGAGI (reference sequence). The V end was cut by 6 bases, the J end by 4 bases, with 15 bases between. The length of the CDR3 is 14 residues. CDR3 region: CASSRQDPRYGYTF. The CDR3 DNA follows: TGTGCCAGCAGCCGACAGGACCCTCGCTATGGCTACACCTTC.

With respect to this clone: Other DNA sequences of this sample code for an identical CDR3. V usage is TRBV2 and J usage is TRBJ1-5, with D maybe TRBD1 (5 bases). The germline gives CDR1 SNHLY, CDR2 FYNNEI. Trimming took off 6 bases at V and 4 bases at J, with 10 bases between the two ends. This CDR3 has 13 amino acids. CDR3 coding DNA: TGTGCCAGCAGCGGTCAGGGAAATCAGCCCCAGCATTTT. Amino acids: CASSGQGNQPQHF.

The chain couples TRBV6-5 to TRBJ1-2; no reliable D call. V was pared by 6 bases and J by 1 base, with 6 bases between. The CDR3 contains 12 residues. CDR1 and CDR2 (germline): MNHEY, SVGAGI. The CDR3 protein is CASRPGNYGYTF. The CDR3 coding sequence is TGTGCCAGCAGACCGGGTAACTATGGCTACACCTTC.

V and J are TRBV7-2 and TRBJ1-2; D is unresolved. The germline V gene encodes CDR1 SGHTA and CDR2 FQGNSA. The CDR3 consists of 13 residues. Trimming stripped 0 bases from V and 6 bases from J, with 8 bases between. CDR3 protein: CASSLAQRDGYTF. In DNA, the CDR3 is TGTGCCAGCAGCTTAGCGCAAAGGGATGGCTACACCTTC. The full variable domain, its missing parts supplied by reference TRBV7-2 and TRBJ1-2, is GAGVSQSPSNKVTEKGKDVELRCDPISGHTALYWYRQSLGQGLEFLIYFQGNSAPDKSGLPSDRFSAERTGGSVSTLTIQRTQQEDSAVYLCASSLAQRDGYTFGSGTRLTVV.

This chain uses TRBV7-6 with TRBJ2-3; no clear D. The V gene lost 6 bases and the J gene lost 0 bases, with 13 bases spanning the gap. Germline assignment: CDR1 SGHVS and CDR2 FNYEAQ. This CDR3 has 15 residues. DNA of the CDR3: TGTGCCAGCAGGGGTAGGGTATCGAGCACAGATACGCAGTATTTT. Its protein product is CASRGRVSSTDTQYF.

This chain connects TRBV5-6 to TRBJ1-5; no clear D gene. Germline assignment: CDR1 SGHDT and CDR2 YYEEEE. The CDR3 is 14 amino acids. The V and J ends lost 3 bases and 2 bases respectively, with 9 bases between them. The CDR3 DNA follows: TGTGCCAGCAGCTCAGACGGTCGCAATCAGCCCCAGCATTTT. Translation: CASSSDGRNQPQHF.

The chain carries TRBV6-1 and TRBJ1-4, with D unclear. CDR3 size: 18 residues. Per the germline V gene, CDR1 is MNHNS and CDR2 is SASEGT. The V gene lost 2 bases and the J gene lost 10 bases, with 26 bases spanning the gap. In nucleotides, the CDR3 is TGTGCCAGCAGTGAAAGCTTAACCGCCAAGGCTAAAAGAATAAAACTGTTTTTT. This encodes CASSESLTAKAKRIKLFF.

Only one count was recorded for this clone. J is TRBJ1-1 and V is TRBV12-3 or TRBV12-4; D is ambiguous. The CDR3 totals 13 residues. V was pared by 6 bases and J by 2 bases, with 10 bases between. The CDR3 protein is CASSFGANTEAFF. The DNA of the CDR3 is TGTGCCAGCAGCTTTGGCGCCAACACTGAAGCTTTCTTT.

The genes are TRBV6-6 and TRBJ2-7, with 7 bases identical to TRBD1. The CDR3 consists of 15 residues. V dropped 5 bases and J dropped 2; count of bases not matched to a gene: 9. Germline V gene sequence: CDR1 MNHNY, CDR2 SVGAGI (reference sequence). CDR3: CASSRDGTEPYEQYF. In nucleotides, the CDR3 is TGTGCCAGCAGTCGCGACGGGACAGAGCCCTACGAGCAGTACTTC.

The gene calls are TRBV6-5 and TRBJ1-5; unclear D gene. The CDR3 runs 13 residues. Per germline, CDR1 MNHEY and CDR2 SVGAGI. V was clipped by 7 bases and J by 2 bases, with 9 bases between them. CDR3 DNA: TGTGCCAGCATCCCCACGGGCAATCAGCCCCAGCATTTT. Translating gives CASIPTGNQPQHF.

This rearrangement joins TRBV25-1 to TRBJ2-1; D remains unclear. Germline V gives CDR1 MGHDK, CDR2 SYGVNS. This CDR3 spans 16 amino acids. Between the trimmed V and J ends, which lost 2 bases and 4 bases, there was a span of 15 bases. The DNA for the CDR3 is TGTGCCAGCAGTGAAGAAGGCGGCAGCCTATACAATGAGCAGTTCTTC. Translating gives CASSEEGGSLYNEQFF.

The chain joins TRBV24-1 to TRBJ2-5; D unresolved. CDR3 length equals 12 residues. V was shortened by 4 bases and J by 4 bases, with 6 bases between the two germline ends. Germline loops: CDR1 KGHDR, CDR2 SFDVKD. The CDR3 protein is CATSDPGETQYF. The CDR3 DNA sequence: TGTGCCACCAGTGACCCCGGAGAGACCCAGTACTTC.

The table lists this clone with a count of one. V usage is TRBV19 and J usage is TRBJ1-5; D unclear. The V gene's germline CDR1 is LNHDA and CDR2 SQIVND (reference sequence). V shed 6 bases and J shed 5 bases, with 17 bases lying between them. This CDR3 comprises 15 residues. The CDR3 spells CASRDPTHEYQPQHF. CDR3 bases: TGTGCCAGTAGGGACCCTACCCATGAATATCAGCCCCAGCATTTT.

Regarding this clone: Germline is not matched at one junction end, which may reflect a read error. The gene calls are TRBV7-9 and TRBJ1-2; D is possibly TRBD1 (5 bases). This CDR3 has 16 amino acids. Germline V gene data show CDR1 as SEHNR and CDR2 as FQNEAQ (reference sequence). The CDR3 reads CASSLGADRTKYGYTF. CDR3 bases: TGTGCCAGCAGCTTAGGGGCCGACAGAACTAAGTATGGCTACACCTTC.

V and J are TRBV28 and TRBJ1-1; 9 bases map to TRBD1. The CDR3 sequence is 15 residues long. Germline V lookup: CDR1 MDHEN, CDR2 SYDVKM. The J segment lost 6 bases and the V segment lost 4 bases, leaving 9 bases of the junction unmatched. The CDR3, as DNA: TGTGCCAGCAGTTCCGGGGACAGGGCTTTCGCTGAAGCTTTCTTT. Translated: CASSSGDRAFAEAFF.

The rearrangement uses TRBV5-4 and TRBJ2-2; 7 bases match TRBD1. With V trimmed by 3 bases and J by 8 bases, 10 bases remained unmatched. Germline V CDR1 and CDR2: SGHNT, YYREEE (reference sequence). CDR3 length: 15 amino acids. In DNA form, the CDR3 reads TGTGCCAGCAGCTCACTACAGGGGATCAAGGGGGAGCTGTTTTTT. Its protein is CASSSLQGIKGELFF.

The chain recombines TRBV7-9 with TRBJ1-2; TRBD1 matches 7 bases. Germline V gene sequence: CDR1 SEHNR, CDR2 FQNEAQ (reference sequence). Losses at the gene ends were 5 bases for V and 2 bases for J; bases not matched to a gene: 5. The CDR3 totals 14 residues. CDR3 DNA sequence: TGTGCCAGCAGCCAAGGACAGGCAAACTATGGCTACACCTTC. Residues: CASSQGQANYGYTF.

The chain combines TRBV7-9 with TRBJ1-1; D is uncertain. The germline V and J ends were trimmed by 4 bases and 7 bases, with 7 bases remaining between them. Germline assignment: CDR1 SEHNR and CDR2 FQNEAQ (reference sequence). This CDR3 contains 11 residues. CDR3 loop: CASSWTYEAFF. The CDR3 bases are TGTGCCAGCAGCTGGACGTATGAAGCTTTCTTT.

On this clone itself: At one end, the junction sequence differs from germline, possibly due to a read error. This chain uses TRBV12-5 with TRBJ2-1; 11 bases match TRBD2. From germline, CDR1 is LGHNT and CDR2 FRNRAP. The CDR3 runs to 11 residues. This CDR3 reads CASGLGTSGVF. DNA of the CDR3: TGTGCTAGTGGTCTCGGGACTAGCGGTGTCTTC.

The V call is TRBV24-1, the J call TRBJ2-5; 12 nucleotides agree with TRBD2. This CDR3 has 16 amino acids. CDR1 and CDR2 from the germline V gene are KGHDR and SFDVKD. After removal of 4 bases from V and 4 bases from J, the junction contained 6 bases not matched to a gene. CDR3 sequence: CATSEPRTSGAETQYF. The CDR3 region has the DNA TGTGCCACCAGTGAGCCCCGGACTAGCGGGGCAGAGACCCAGTACTTC.

The chain links TRBV19 to TRBJ1-5; perhaps TRBD1 as D (5 bases). V shed 5 bases and J shed 3 bases, with 14 bases lying between them. The CDR3 contains 15 residues. Germline CDR1 and CDR2: LNHDA and SQIVND (reference sequence). CDR3 DNA: TGTGCCAGTAGTTATGGGGCAGGGTCCAATCAGCCCCAGCATTTT. It is translated as CASSYGAGSNQPQHF.